This record concerns one T cell receptor beta chain sequence. Its antigen remains unknown. Deletions cut 5 bases from V and 5 bases from J, with 13 bases between. Germline V gives CDR1 LNHDA, CDR2 SQIVND (reference sequence). The CDR3 contains 14 residues. The sample belongs to a study of cytomegalovirus exposure and HLA in healthy donors. Study-level points and caveats: A link between a missense DCLRE1C variant and TCR beta V- and J-gene trimming emerged from a later analysis. The listing of 150 to 200 TCR beta chains classed them as cytomegalovirus-associated. Earlier results showed most TCR beta V segments being productive about 87% or about 30% of the time.

The study ran its PCR with 60 Vbeta and 13 Jbeta primers. Generated by immunoSEQ multiplex PCR, the TCRdb table keeps only in-frame clones and is missing some. The sample includes fewer than 200,000 clones, around 76% of them seen just once. Each donor's status was that of a healthy bone marrow donor. The rearrangement joins TRBV19 to TRBJ1-5; D not certain. Sequencing was done on a sample of PBMCs. The source is a man in his forties in good health and CMV-seropositive. CDR3 region: CASSSQLWYQPQHF. CDR3 bases: TGTGCCAGTAGTTCACAGCTGTGGTATCAGCCCCAGCATTTT. Full variable domain (outside the CDR3, taken from reference TRBV19 and TRBJ1-5): DGGITQSPKYLFRKEGQNVTLSCEQNLNHDAMYWYRQDPGQGLRLIYYSQIVNDFQKGDIAEGYSVSREKKESFPLTVTSAQKNPTAFYLCASSSQLWYQPQHFGDGTRLSIL.